The clone carrying this TCR beta chain was seen more than once but under ten times. Its target is unknown. This entry comes from a study of identical twins. General study results and limits: Models underestimated how often monozygotic twins shared out-of-frame TCR alpha. When twins shared out-of-frame alpha sequences, those sequences had excess low generation probability. Analyses based on zero insertions could be partly confounded by invariant MAIT and iNKT cells.

TCRdb used MiXCR to reprocess the 5' RACE reads, holding one entry per CDR3 protein. This table holds a few hundred thousand distinct CDR3 sequences, 9% to 10% found once. Another study also made use of these data, one on yellow fever vaccine responses in identical twins. That work states: Twins' vaccine T cell responses were reported to seem partly convergent and partly personalized.

What was sequenced was PBMCs. This receptor was taken from a woman under 30 in good health.

The CDR3 loop reads CASSVGGQANEKLFF. In DNA, the CDR3 is TGTGCCAGCAGCGTAGGGGGACAGGCAAATGAAAAACTGTTTTTT. V and J are TRBV9 and TRBJ1-4; 8 nucleotides match TRBD1. Trimming cost V 0 bases and J 5 bases; bases outside gene matches: 3. The CDR3 has 15 amino acids. Germline V CDR1 and CDR2: SGDLS, YYNGEE. The variable domain in full, completed from reference TRBV9 and TRBJ1-4, reads DSGVTQTPKHLITATGQRVTLRCSPRSGDLSVYWYQQSLDQGLQFLIQYYNGEERAKGNILERFSAQQFPDLHSELNLSSLELGDSALYFCASSVGGQANEKLFFGSGTQLSVL.